Shown below are 22 T cell receptor beta chains from a single sample sequenced in a study of lymphopenia after photon versus proton radiotherapy. The table came from immunoSEQ multiplex PCR; TCRdb's copy has only in-frame clones and leaves some out. The sample includes 150,000 to 200,000 clones, about 85% seen only once; the top ten take about 4.7%. Sequencing was performed on peripheral blood, taken from a patient treated with photon-based radiotherapy. These receptor sequences come from a middle-aged man with gastric cancer.

The rearrangement joins TRBV27 to TRBJ1-5; no clear D. The CDR3 is 17 residues long. Germline CDR1 MNHEY, CDR2 SMNVEV (reference sequence). V gave up 2 bases and J gave up 3 bases, with 17 bases separating them. The CDR3 nucleotides read TGTGCCAGCAGTTTACGACCAGTGCTTGGGATCAATCAGCCCCAGCATTTT. Translated: CASSLRPVLGINQPQHF.

The chain couples TRBV5-6 to TRBJ2-7; 9 nucleotides agree with TRBD1. The CDR3 extends over 13 amino acids. The V gene end was trimmed by 2 bases and the J gene end by 6 bases; junction bases not matched to a gene: 3. CDR1 is SGHDT, CDR2 YYEEEE, per germline. The CDR3 DNA reads as TGTGCCAGCAGCTTAGACAGGGGGTCCGAGCAGTACTTC. It is translated as CASSLDRGSEQYF.

This clone has just a few counts. The gene calls are TRBV6-1 and TRBJ1-1; tentative D call: TRBD1 (6 bases). The V gene's germline CDR1 is MNHNS and CDR2 SASEGT. This CDR3 comprises 14 residues. Trimming removed 9 bases at V and 1 base at J, with 15 bases between. The DNA for the CDR3 is TGTGCCAGTATAACAGGGAGCGGGAACACTGAAGCTTTCTTT. This translates into CASITGSGNTEAFF.

The V call is TRBV11-1, the J call TRBJ2-7; TRBD2 might be the D (6 bases). V lost 1 base and J lost 1, with 11 bases in between. Germline-derived CDR1 and CDR2 are SGHAT and FQDESV (reference sequence). The CDR3 contains 15 residues. The CDR3 reads CASSLGGVGSYEQYF. CDR3 coding DNA: TGTGCCAGCAGCTTAGGCGGGGTGGGATCCTACGAGCAGTACTTC.

The rearrangement uses TRBV11-2 and TRBJ1-1; D is possibly TRBD1 (5 bases). This CDR3 is built from 14 residues. The ends were cut back, 1 base at V and 1 base at J, with 7 bases in the middle. Germline CDR1 reads SGHAT; CDR2 reads FQNNGV. CDR3 residues: CASSLAGGNTEAFF. The CDR3 DNA is TGTGCCAGCAGCTTAGCCGGGGGGAACACTGAAGCTTTCTTT.

This chain uses TRBV2 with TRBJ1-4, with 8 bases that match TRBD1. There are 15 residues in the CDR3. V shed 4 bases and J 4 bases; nucleotides not matched to a gene: 5. Germline V gene lookup returns CDR1 SNHLY and CDR2 FYNNEI. The CDR3 is CASSAGGANNEKLFF. CDR3 coding DNA: TGTGCCAGCAGTGCAGGGGGCGCAAATAATGAAAAACTGTTTTTT.

The gene calls are TRBV10-3 and TRBJ2-3; D unresolved. Trimming pared 2 bases from V and 5 bases from J, leaving 14 bases between. The CDR3 is made up of 15 amino acids. Germline CDR1 reads ENHRY; CDR2 reads SYGVKD. The CDR3 DNA reads as TGTGCCATCAGTGAGAACGCGAGAGGACGAGATACGCAGTATTTT. It is translated as CAISENARGRDTQYF.

Of note for this clone: Other DNA sequences in the same sample also yield this CDR3. This chain joins TRBV28 and TRBJ1-4; D unresolved. Germline V CDR1 and CDR2: MDHEN, SYDVKM. V dropped 2 bases and J dropped 7 bases, with 5 bases sitting between them. The CDR3 has 12 residues. CDR3 residues: CASSLVGEKLFF. In nucleotides, the CDR3 is TGTGCCAGCAGTTTAGTGGGTGAAAAACTGTTTTTT.

The chain has TRBV9 and TRBJ2-7; weak D call: TRBD2 (6 bases). The CDR3 has 14 residues. V shed 0 bases and J shed 2 bases, with 9 bases lying between them. In germline, CDR1 is SGDLS, CDR2 YYNGEE. In DNA form, the CDR3 reads TGTGCCAGCAGCGTAGCAGCGGGCACCTACGAGCAGTACTTC. This sequence encodes CASSVAAGTYEQYF.

The chain uses TRBV4-2 and TRBJ2-4, with 8 bases that match TRBD1. This CDR3 region has 15 residues. V shed 0 bases, J shed 7 bases, and the junction held 5 bases outside the gene matches. The V gene's germline CDR1 is LGHNA and CDR2 YNFKEQ. CDR3 protein: CASSQDSGGNNIQYF. The CDR3 DNA sequence: TGTGCCAGCAGCCAAGATTCAGGGGGCAATAACATTCAGTACTTC.

The rearrangement uses TRBV2 and TRBJ2-5; no reliable D call. CDR1 and CDR2 from the germline V gene are SNHLY and FYNNEI. Trimming took off 10 bases at V and 0 bases at J, with 15 bases between the two ends. The CDR3 is made up of 14 amino acids. CDR3 in amino acids: CATAYTVYQETQYF. CDR3 nucleotide sequence: TGTGCCACCGCGTATACAGTATACCAAGAGACCCAGTACTTC.

J is TRBJ2-1 and V is TRBV20-1; unclear D gene. V was shortened by 3 bases and J by 5 bases, with 5 bases between the two germline ends. From germline, CDR1 is DFQATT and CDR2 SNEGSKA (reference sequence). The CDR3 spans 11 residues. CDR3 DNA: TGCAGTGCTAGCCACCACAATGAGCAGTTCTTC. It yields the protein CSASHHNEQFF.

V is TRBV9 and J is TRBJ2-2; 9 bases are a match to TRBD2. Looked up from germline, CDR1 is SGDLS and CDR2 is YYNGEE. The CDR3 extends over 19 amino acids. The J segment lost 5 bases and the V segment lost 4 bases, leaving 18 bases of the junction unmatched. Written as DNA, the CDR3 is TGTGCCAGCAGCCCGAGGTCGGAGGCTAGCGGGGATTATACCGGGGAGCTGTTTTTT. Its protein product is CASSPRSEASGDYTGELFF.

The chain couples TRBV5-1 to TRBJ2-7; D is undetermined. The CDR3 has 14 amino acids. Trimming cost V 0 bases and J 1 base, with 8 bases left between them. Germline-derived CDR1 and CDR2 are SGHRS and YFSETQ. This chain's CDR3 is CASSLEGASYEQYF. The CDR3 coding sequence is TGCGCCAGCAGCTTGGAAGGTGCTTCCTACGAGCAGTACTTC.

J is TRBJ1-3 and V is TRBV11-2; D gene unclear. This CDR3 spans 14 amino acids. The germline V gene has CDR1 SGHAT and CDR2 FQNNGV. V was clipped by 6 bases and J by 0 bases, with 9 bases between them. CDR3 region: CASSSWFSGNTIYF. The CDR3 region has the DNA TGTGCCAGCAGTTCTTGGTTCTCTGGAAACACCATATATTTT.

This sequence joins TRBV7-3 and TRBJ2-1; D not resolved. The germline V gene encodes CDR1 SGHTA and CDR2 FQGTGA. The CDR3 totals 14 residues. Trimming cost V 1 base and J 4 bases, with 8 bases left between them. The CDR3 here is CASSLRPGYNEQFF. The CDR3 DNA reads as TGTGCCAGCAGCTTAAGGCCGGGTTACAATGAGCAGTTCTTC.

CDR3 region: CASSIRPGGGYTF. CDR3 bases: TGTGCCAGCAGTATCCGTCCGGGGGGCGGCTACACCTTC. The V and J genes are TRBV7-3 and TRBJ1-2, with D possibly being TRBD1 (6 bases). The CDR3 covers 13 residues. In germline, CDR1 is SGHTA, CDR2 FQGTGA. V was shortened by 6 bases and J by 8 bases, with 16 bases between the two germline ends.

This clone has only one observation. The chain combines TRBV28 with TRBJ2-3; no reliable D call. CDR1 MDHEN and CDR2 SYDVKM come from the germline V gene. V was pared by 3 bases and J by 4 bases, with 5 bases between. This CDR3 is 12 amino acids long. This CDR3 reads CASSLEPDTQYF. CDR3 DNA sequence: TGTGCCAGCAGTTTGGAGCCAGATACGCAGTATTTT.

The J gene is TRBJ1-1, the V gene TRBV29-1, with 9 positions matching TRBD1. The V and J ends lost 5 bases and 3 bases, in that order; junction bases with no gene match: 7. Germline V CDR1 and CDR2: SQVTM, ANQGSEA. The CDR3 is made up of 14 amino acids. CDR3: CSVFSGTGYTEAFF. The CDR3 region has the DNA TGCAGCGTTTTTTCCGGGACAGGGTACACTGAAGCTTTCTTT.

The rearrangement joins TRBV28 to TRBJ2-1; 10 bases line up with TRBD2. From germline, CDR1 is MDHEN and CDR2 SYDVKM. This CDR3 has 14 residues. The J segment lost 7 bases and the V segment lost 6 bases, leaving 6 bases of the junction unmatched. In DNA form, the CDR3 reads TGTGCCAGCAGCTTGGGGACTAGCGAAAATGAGCAGTTCTTC. This sequence encodes CASSLGTSENEQFF.

This clone occurred a few times. The chain joins TRBV5-1 to TRBJ2-1; 11 bases fit TRBD1. The V gene's germline CDR1 is SGHRS and CDR2 YFSETQ. J was trimmed by 7 bases and V by 4 bases; bases with no gene match: 4. This CDR3 is 14 amino acids long. The CDR3 loop reads CASSRDRGMNEQFF. DNA of the CDR3: TGCGCCAGCAGCAGGGACAGGGGGATGAATGAGCAGTTCTTC.

This clone turned up a few times. V gene TRBV11-2 combines with J gene TRBJ2-2, with D uncertain. V dropped 1 base and J dropped 1 base, with 10 bases sitting between them. The germline V gene has CDR1 SGHAT and CDR2 FQNNGV. The CDR3 consists of 16 residues. The DNA of the CDR3 is TGTGCCAGCAGCTTAGCTGGCAGGAAGAACACCGGGGAGCTGTTTTTT. This gives the protein CASSLAGRKNTGELFF.